The source of this TCR beta chain is a study of cytomegalovirus exposure and HLA in healthy donors. Notes on the study in general: The study had only CMV serostatus as immune exposure information.

PCR primers comprised 60 Vbeta and 13 Jbeta primers. Assay: immunoSEQ multiplex PCR; the TCRdb copy retains only in-frame clones and omits some. The table includes around 150,000 clones, 68% detected once. The junction had 6 bases not matched to a gene; V was cut back by 2 bases and J by 4 bases. From germline, CDR1 is SGDLS and CDR2 YYNGEE. The CDR3 spans 15 residues. All the people who gave samples were healthy bone marrow donors. Comment on this clone: Its matching antigen is unknown.

The chain recombines TRBV9 with TRBJ2-1, with 7 positions matching TRBD2. The clonotype comes from a middle-aged woman in good health and CMV-seropositive. The sequenced sample consisted of PBMCs. Here the CDR3 reads CASSVRLAVYNEQFF. CDR3 coding DNA: TGTGCCAGCAGCGTTAGGCTAGCGGTATACAATGAGCAGTTCTTC.